The 29 T cell receptor beta chains reported below all come from one sample, sequenced in a study of T cell clonality in common variable immunodeficiency. The table came from immunoSEQ multiplex PCR; TCRdb's copy has only in-frame clones and leaves some out. The sample counts around 45,000 clones, none seen once; the ten largest own approximately 3%. Material for sequencing was peripheral blood mononuclear cells. Receptors originate from a person aged 18 to 69 in good health.

This clone showed up many times. The read finishes 3 residues shy of the CDR3 end, and the germline J gene is used to complete it. The chain joins TRBV5-1 to TRBJ2-1; 11 positions agree with TRBD2. The CDR3 runs to 15 residues. V gave up 2 bases and J gave up 7 bases; unmatched junction bases: 5. Per the germline V gene, CDR1 is SGHRS and CDR2 is YFSETQ. Incomplete CDR3 DNA: TGCGCCAGCAGCTTCCTAGCGGGAGGTTCGAATGAG. Translated, it gives CASSFLAGGSNE. The whole CDR3 protein reads CASSFLAGGSNEQFF.

The sample holds many counts of this clone. The read terminates 3 residues ahead of where the CDR3 ends, so the germline J gene completes it. The chain combines TRBV18 with TRBJ1-4; 12 nucleotides line up with TRBD1. CDR1 and CDR2 from the germline V gene are KGHSH and LQKENI. The CDR3 is 17 amino acids. Trimming cost V 4 bases and J 2 bases; bases outside gene matches: 5. Incomplete CDR3 DNA: TGTGCCAGCTCACGCCCGGGACAGGGGGCGACTAATGAAAAA. This translates into CASSRPGQGATNEK. The whole CDR3 sequence reads CASSRPGQGATNEKLFF.

This clone was detected ten times or more. The missing CDR3 end, 3 residues past where the read stops, is filled in from the germline J gene. V gene TRBV20-1 combines with J gene TRBJ2-7; D uncertain. V was pared by 6 bases and J by 3 bases, with 12 bases between. The CDR3 is 12 residues long. CDR1 and CDR2 from the germline V gene are DFQATT and SNEGSKA (reference sequence). The CDR3 spells CSATTSYYEQYF. Incomplete CDR3 DNA: TGCAGTGCCACAACCAGTTACTACGAG.

This clone was counted ten times or more. The read falls 3 residues short of the CDR3 end, and the missing part is taken from the germline J gene. The chain employs TRBV20-1 and TRBJ2-2; 10 bases align to TRBD2. V lost 5 bases, J lost 3 bases, and 0 bases stayed unmatched. The CDR3 loop spans 13 amino acids. Germline-derived CDR1 and CDR2 are DFQATT and SNEGSKA (reference sequence). The CDR3 DNA, read in part, is TGCAGTGCTGGGACTAGCGACACCGGGGAG. Translated, it gives CSAGTSDTGE. The whole CDR3 sequence is CSAGTSDTGELFF.

This clone was picked up many times. Read data end 3 residues before the CDR3 end; the end is taken from the germline J gene. The rearrangement links TRBV19 to TRBJ2-2; perhaps TRBD1 as D (5 bases). The ends were cut back, 6 bases at V and 4 bases at J, with 24 bases in the middle. The CDR3 is made up of 18 amino acids. Germline CDR1 LNHDA, CDR2 SQIVND (reference sequence). The covered CDR3 bases are TGTGCCAGTAGAGGTGACTGGGGCATACCTCTAATCACCGGGGAG. This translates into CASRGDWGIPLITGE. The entire CDR3 reads CASRGDWGIPLITGELFF.

This clone was found many times. The sequenced fragment ends 3 residues before the CDR3 boundary, so the rest is inferred from the germline J gene. This chain links TRBV5-8 with TRBJ1-2; 7 positions match TRBD1. CDR3 length: 13 amino acids. V was pared by 4 bases and J by 2 bases, with 2 bases of the junction left unmatched. The germline V gene encodes CDR1 SGHTS and CDR2 YDEGEE. The CDR3 DNA, read in part, is TGTGCCAGCAGCCAGGACAGGAACTATGGC. Its protein product is CASSQDRNYG. The CDR3 reads in full as CASSQDRNYGYTF.

This clone was seen repeatedly, ten times or more. The read stops 3 residues short of the end of the CDR3; the missing end is completed from the germline J gene. The V and J genes are TRBV19 and TRBJ2-2; D is perhaps TRBD2 (6 bases). Germline V lookup: CDR1 LNHDA, CDR2 SQIVND (reference sequence). The V end was cut by 7 bases, the J end by 0 bases, with 6 bases between. The CDR3 spans 13 residues. The covered CDR3 bases are TGTGCCAGTATAGCGGCGAACACCGGGGAG. Residues: CASIAANTGE. Given in full, the CDR3 is CASIAANTGELFF.

This clone showed up many times. The read comes to an end 3 residues before the CDR3 does, leaving the germline J gene to fill in the end. J is TRBJ2-3 and V is TRBV5-1; D is possibly TRBD2 (5 bases). This CDR3 is built from 14 residues. Trimming removed 6 bases at V and 2 bases at J, with 13 bases between. Germline lookup yields CDR1 SGHRS and CDR2 YFSETQ. Here the CDR3 reads CASTRGLITDTQYF. The CDR3 DNA, read in part, is TGCGCCAGCACCCGAGGGCTGATCACAGATACG.

This clone has ten or more counts. The read gets to within 3 residues of the CDR3 end, and the germline J gene fills in the rest. The rearrangement uses TRBV19 and TRBJ1-1; TRBD1 matches 10 bases. This CDR3 is 14 amino acids long. Germline V CDR1 and CDR2: LNHDA, SQIVND (reference sequence). CDR3 DNA, as far as it was read: TGTGCCAGTACCCCAACCGGGACAGGGGTCGCA. Translation: CASTPTGTGVA. The full CDR3 reads CASTPTGTGVAAFF.

This clone occurred many times. The missing CDR3 end, 3 residues past where the read stops, is filled in from the germline J gene. The chain has TRBV20-1 and TRBJ1-2; perhaps TRBD1 as D (5 bases). The CDR3 totals 13 residues. Trimming shortened V by 6 bases and J by 5 bases, and 16 bases separated the two germline ends. Germline V CDR1 and CDR2: DFQATT, SNEGSKA (reference sequence). The sequenced part of the CDR3 DNA is TGCAGTGCAACGGCGCAAGGGGATTATGGC. Its protein product is CSATAQGDYG. The CDR3 reads in full as CSATAQGDYGYTF.

Many counts were recorded for this clone. The CDR3 end is not reached by the read, which stops 3 residues before it; the germline J gene fills it in. V gene TRBV7-3 combines with J gene TRBJ1-1; D gene unclear. The CDR3 contains 12 residues. Looked up from germline, CDR1 is SGHTA and CDR2 is FQGTGA. The ends were cut back, 3 bases at V and 4 bases at J, with 6 bases in the middle. The CDR3 bases that were read are TGTGCCAGCAGCTTCTCGGGCACTGAA. It yields the protein CASSFSGTE. The complete CDR3 reads CASSFSGTEAFF. Drawing the rest from reference TRBV7-3 and TRBJ1-1, the complete variable domain is GAGVSQTPSNKVTEKGKYVELRCDPISGHTALYWYRQSLGQGPEFLIYFQGTGAADDSGLPNDRFFAVRPEGSVSTLKIQRTERGDSAVYLCASSFSGTEAFFGQGTRLTVV.

This clone was detected many times. CDR3 loop: CASSRQGMGANVLTF. Partial CDR3 DNA: TGTGCCAGCAGTCGACAGGGTATGGGGGCCAACGTC. This chain connects TRBV14 to TRBJ2-6; the match to TRBD1 covers 7 bases. The read falls 3 residues short of the CDR3 end, and the missing part is taken from the germline J gene. CDR1 and CDR2 (germline): SGHDN, FVKESK. The CDR3 totals 15 residues. Trimming at V came to 6 bases and at J to 4 bases, leaving 6 bases not matched to a gene.

The table lists this clone with many counts. The read finishes 3 residues shy of the CDR3 end, and the germline J gene is used to complete it. The chain has TRBV5-1 and TRBJ2-2, with D maybe TRBD1 (5 bases). V lost 4 bases to trimming and J lost 3 bases, with 13 bases between them. CDR1 and CDR2 (germline): SGHRS, YFSETQ. The CDR3 sequence is 15 residues long. CDR3 sequence: CASSPQGLHTGELFF. Partial CDR3 DNA: TGCGCCAGCAGCCCTCAGGGTCTGCACACCGGGGAG.

This clone was observed at least ten times. Read coverage stops 3 residues before the CDR3 terminus; the germline J gene supplies the remainder. The chain recombines TRBV20-1 with TRBJ2-5, with 10 bases fitting TRBD2. V lost 6 bases and J lost 3; bases outside the gene matches: 7. The germline V gene encodes CDR1 DFQATT and CDR2 SNEGSKA (reference sequence). The CDR3 loop spans 14 amino acids. The covered CDR3 bases are TGCAGTGCCGTTAGCGGGGGGAAAGAAGAGACC. This gives the protein CSAVSGGKEET. The complete CDR3 reads CSAVSGGKEETQYF.

This clone is medium-sized by share. The read halts 3 residues ahead of the CDR3 end, with the missing end drawn from the germline J gene. The rearrangement uses TRBV20-1 and TRBJ1-5, with D uncertain. V was cut by 0 bases and J by 4 bases, with 7 bases left in between. Germline V gene data show CDR1 as DFQATT and CDR2 as SNEGSKA (reference sequence). The CDR3 has 13 residues. CDR3 DNA (partial): TGCAGTGCTAGAGAGAGCGCAAATCAGCCC. It translates to CSARESANQP. The whole CDR3 protein is CSARESANQPQHF.

Many counts were recorded for this clone. The CDR3: CASSLRHQEYEQYF. CDR3 DNA (partial): TGTGCCAGCAGCCTTAGACATCAGGAATACGAG. The rearrangement joins TRBV7-8 to TRBJ2-7, with D uncertain. The sequence runs out 3 residues before the end of the CDR3; the remainder is reconstructed from the germline J gene. Trimming took off 5 bases at V and 4 bases at J, with 15 bases between the two ends. The CDR3 is 14 residues long. Germline assignment: CDR1 SGHVS and CDR2 FQNEAQ.

This clone appeared many times. Read coverage stops 3 residues before the CDR3 terminus; the germline J gene supplies the remainder. J is TRBJ2-1 and V is TRBV6-2 or TRBV6-3, with TRBD1 matching 7 bases. The CDR3 contains 12 residues. Germline CDR1 is MNHEY and CDR2 is SVGEGT. V lost 8 bases and J lost 6; bases outside the gene matches: 4. The CDR3 bases that were read are TGTGCCAGCCGGACAGGCGGCAATGAG. The encoded protein is CASRTGGNE. The entire CDR3 protein is CASRTGGNEQFF.

This clone has at least ten counts. Read data end 3 residues before the CDR3 end; the end is taken from the germline J gene. The chain uses TRBV2 and TRBJ2-2; 7 bases are a match to TRBD2. Unmatched junction bases numbered 2, after V lost 3 bases and J lost 1 base. The length of the CDR3 is 15 residues. Germline loops: CDR1 SNHLY, CDR2 FYNNEI. Partial CDR3 DNA: TGTGCCAGCAGTGATGGCGGGAGGAACACCGGGGAG. It encodes CASSDGGRNTGE. The full CDR3 protein reads CASSDGGRNTGELFF.

This clone showed up many times. The read stops 3 residues short of the end of the CDR3; the missing end is completed from the germline J gene. This chain joins TRBV6-2 or TRBV6-3 and TRBJ1-5; D may be TRBD1 (5 bases). The germline V gene encodes CDR1 MNHEY and CDR2 SVGEGT. The CDR3 is made up of 15 amino acids. Trimming pared 8 bases from V and 2 bases from J, leaving 16 bases between. CDR3 in amino acids: CASQLWGVGNQPQHF. CDR3 bases read: TGTGCCAGCCAATTGTGGGGGGTGGGCAATCAGCCC.

This clone was observed at least ten times. The CDR3 is cut off 3 residues early in the read; its end comes from the germline J gene. The rearrangement joins TRBV20-1 to TRBJ2-2; D is ambiguous. This CDR3 spans 12 amino acids. Germline CDR1 DFQATT, CDR2 SNEGSKA (reference sequence). The part of the CDR3 DNA that was read is TGCAGTGCTAGTTCGGGTGGATCACCG. This gives the protein CSASSGGSP. The full CDR3 protein is CSASSGGSPLFF.

This clone has a count of ten or more. The read is 3 residues too short to cover the CDR3 end, so that end is filled in from the germline J gene. The chain joins TRBV20-1 to TRBJ1-2, with 7 bases aligning to TRBD1. CDR1 is DFQATT and CDR2 is SNEGSKA in the germline V gene (reference sequence). The CDR3 is 14 amino acids. After removal of 4 bases from V and 0 bases from J, the junction contained 5 bases not matched to a gene. This CDR3 is CSATRDSTNYGYTF. The part of the CDR3 DNA that was read is TGCAGTGCTACCCGGGACAGTACTAACTATGGC.

This clone was counted a few times. The missing CDR3 end, 3 residues past where the read stops, is filled in from the germline J gene. The gene calls are TRBV19 and TRBJ2-7; TRBD2 matches at 13 bases. Unmatched junction bases numbered 10, after V lost 2 bases and J lost 3 bases. This CDR3 is 18 amino acids long. CDR1 is LNHDA, CDR2 SQIVND, per germline (reference sequence). The CDR3 region is CASSITQGGTSGIYEQYF. Incomplete CDR3 DNA: TGTGCCAGTAGTATAACCCAGGGGGGGACTAGCGGGATCTACGAG. Combining the CDR3 with reference TRBV19 and TRBJ2-7 gives the whole variable domain DGGITQSPKYLFRKEGQNVTLSCEQNLNHDAMYWYRQDPGQGLRLIYYSQIVNDFQKGDIAEGYSVSREKKESFPLTVTSAQKNPTAFYLCASSITQGGTSGIYEQYFGPGTRLTVT.

This clone was picked up many times. The read falls 3 residues short of the CDR3 end, and the missing part is taken from the germline J gene. The chain is built from TRBV20-1 and TRBJ2-7; 8 nucleotides align to TRBD2. Trimming at V came to 5 bases and at J to 3 bases, leaving 9 bases not matched to a gene. CDR1 is DFQATT and CDR2 is SNEGSKA in the germline V gene (reference sequence). This CDR3 is 14 amino acids long. The CDR3: CSASRGGSYYEQYF. CDR3 DNA, as far as it was read: TGCAGTGCTTCTCGGGGGGGGTCCTACTACGAG.

This clone was seen ten or more times. The read gets to within 3 residues of the CDR3 end, and the germline J gene fills in the rest. The rearrangement joins TRBV7-2 to TRBJ2-3; a weak D match, TRBD1 (6 bases). Germline CDR1 and CDR2: SGHTA and FQGNSA. This CDR3 spans 14 amino acids. V lost 2 bases, J lost 1 base, and 7 bases lay in between. CDR3 DNA (partial): TGTGCCAGCAGCTTATCAGGGGGCACAGATACG. It encodes CASSLSGGTDT. The whole CDR3 protein reads CASSLSGGTDTQYF.

Concerning this clone: With the read ending 3 residues before the CDR3 end, the germline J gene is used to fill in that end. This chain links TRBV2 with TRBJ1-2; 10 bases align to TRBD1. The trim removed 8 bases at V and 2 bases at J, leaving 5 bases unmatched. Germline assignment: CDR1 SNHLY and CDR2 FYNNEI. The CDR3 runs to 14 residues. CDR3 bases read: TGTGCCAGCGTAATGACAGGGGGCAACTATGGC. Protein product: CASVMTGGNYG. The whole CDR3 region reads CASVMTGGNYGYTF.

Note on this clone: The CDR3 is cut off 3 residues early in the read; its end comes from the germline J gene. The rearrangement uses TRBV5-1 and TRBJ1-4; D remains ambiguous. Germline CDR1 SGHRS, CDR2 YFSETQ. The V gene lost 4 bases and the J gene lost 0 bases, with 10 bases spanning the gap. The CDR3 is made up of 15 amino acids. The CDR3 sequence: CASSSAPATNEKLFF. The part of the CDR3 DNA that was read is TGCGCCAGCAGCAGCGCCCCCGCAACTAATGAAAAA.

This clone was picked up many times. Read sequence stops 3 residues before the CDR3 end, and the germline J gene provides the missing end. This sequence joins TRBV6-1 and TRBJ2-3, with TRBD2 matching over 8 bases. CDR1 and CDR2 from the germline V gene are MNHNS and SASEGT. There are 15 residues in the CDR3. The J segment lost 1 base and the V segment lost 1 base, leaving 1 base of the junction unmatched. The CDR3 bases that were read are TGTGCCAGCAGTGAAGAAGCGGGGGGCACAGATACG. It yields the protein CASSEEAGGTDT. The full CDR3 protein reads CASSEEAGGTDTQYF.

This clone was seen repeatedly, ten times or more. The observed sequence ends 3 residues before the CDR3 terminus, with the missing tail filled in from the germline J gene. The chain is built from TRBV29-1 and TRBJ2-7; no reliable D call. CDR3 size: 13 residues. Germline CDR1 is SQVTM and CDR2 is ANQGSEA. Trimming left V 0 bases short and J 0 bases short, with 6 bases between. CDR3 bases read: TGCAGCGTTGAAGACAGGTTCTCCTACGAG. This codes for CSVEDRFSYE. The whole CDR3 region reads CSVEDRFSYEQYF.

This clone was counted many times. The read ends 3 residues before the CDR3 terminus; that terminus is restored from the germline J gene. This chain joins TRBV7-9 and TRBJ2-1, with TRBD1 matching 10 bases. This CDR3 contains 15 residues. The trim removed 4 bases at V and 2 bases at J, leaving 2 bases unmatched. The germline V gene encodes CDR1 SEHNR and CDR2 FQNEAQ (reference sequence). CDR3 DNA (partial): TGTGCCAGCAGCTCCGGACAGGGGGCCTACAATGAG. Translated: CASSSGQGAYNE. The complete CDR3 sequence is CASSSGQGAYNEQFF. Using reference TRBV7-9 and TRBJ2-1 for the parts outside the CDR3, the full variable domain is DTGVSQNPRHKITKRGQNVTFRCDPISEHNRLYWYRQTLGQGPEFLTYFQNEAQLEKSRLLSDRFSAERPKGSFSTLEIQRTEQGDSAMYLCASSSGQGAYNEQFFGPGTRLTVL.